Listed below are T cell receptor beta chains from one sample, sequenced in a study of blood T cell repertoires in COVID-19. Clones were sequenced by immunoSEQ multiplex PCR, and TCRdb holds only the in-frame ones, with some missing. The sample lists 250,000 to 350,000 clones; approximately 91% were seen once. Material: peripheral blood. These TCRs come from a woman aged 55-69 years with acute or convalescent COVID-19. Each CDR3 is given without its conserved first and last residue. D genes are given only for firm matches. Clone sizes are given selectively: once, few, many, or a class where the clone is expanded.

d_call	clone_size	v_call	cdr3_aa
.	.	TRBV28	ASSLGGASPLH
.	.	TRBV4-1	ASSRAPGLRFEQF
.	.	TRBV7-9	ASSPRYNEQF
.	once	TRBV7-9	ASSFSDQGYPYEQY
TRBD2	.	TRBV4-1	ASSQDMGEGRKGFHEQY
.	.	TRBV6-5	ASILNVGAWEQF
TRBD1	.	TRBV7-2	ASSYLDRLKGGYT
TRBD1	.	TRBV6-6	ASSWTGDYGYT
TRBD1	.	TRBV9	ASSSSTGHTPGNTIY
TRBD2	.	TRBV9	ASSVEGRGTDTQY
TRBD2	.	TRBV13	ASSNTGLAGGPYEQY
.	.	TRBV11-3	ASSHDRSHSPVSGEQY
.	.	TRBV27	ASSARQSSYNSPLH